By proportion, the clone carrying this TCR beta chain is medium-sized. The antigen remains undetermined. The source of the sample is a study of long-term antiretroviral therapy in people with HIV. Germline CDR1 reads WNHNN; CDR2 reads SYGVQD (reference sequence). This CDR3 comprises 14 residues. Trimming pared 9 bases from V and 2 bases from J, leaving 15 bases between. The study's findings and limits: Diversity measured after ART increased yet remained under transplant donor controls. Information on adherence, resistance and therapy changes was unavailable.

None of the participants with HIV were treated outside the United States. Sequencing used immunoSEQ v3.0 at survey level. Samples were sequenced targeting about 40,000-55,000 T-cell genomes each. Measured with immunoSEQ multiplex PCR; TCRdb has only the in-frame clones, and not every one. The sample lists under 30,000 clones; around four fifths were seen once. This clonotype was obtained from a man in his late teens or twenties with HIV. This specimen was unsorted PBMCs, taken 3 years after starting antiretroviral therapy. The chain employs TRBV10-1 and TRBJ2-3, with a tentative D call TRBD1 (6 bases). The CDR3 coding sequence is TGCGCCAGGATAACAGGGACGATCACAGATACGCAGTATTTT. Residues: CARITGTITDTQYF.